This paragraph covers one TCR beta chain sequence. The antigen this receptor binds is unknown. The record has no base qualities; no much larger clone is one base away. The time point label, as the study defines it: baseline before first vaccination. Vaccinee samples came from UK trials COV001 and COV002, including a single-blind randomized controlled phase 2/3 trial of AZD1222 (ChAdOx1 nCoV-19) in healthy adults. For TCRbeta chain sequencing, PBMC samples from trial participants were taken at day 0 and at day 28 after the second dose. From a lookup of the germline V gene, CDR1 and CDR2 are SGDLS and YYNGEE. V lost 4 bases and J lost 2 bases; the stretch between them is 9 bases long. The cysteine opens and the phenylalanine closes a CDR3 of 14 amino acids. The CDR3 DNA has 42 bases and is translated from base 1. The data are from a study of T cell responses to AZD1222 COVID-19 vaccine (dated by TCRdb to about 2021). With respect to the entire study: AZD1222 recipients given second doses at about 4 weeks or at about 12 weeks were pooled, since spike-specific TCR depth and breadth were not found to differ between the two schedules. A total of 233 trial participants underwent TCR sequencing, of whom about 200 had received two doses of AZD1222 and 26 had received two doses of the MenACWY control vaccine. Trial participants were enrolled by age into subgroups of 18-55, 56-69 and 70-plus years, and about 150, 27 and 61 TCR-sequenced participants, respectively, were included in these subgroups.

Paper-wide results and their limitations: Nearly half of unique spike-specific TCRs reportedly recognized epitopes outside regions mutated in the B.1.351 and B.1.1.7 variants. The whole spike protein was spanned by vaccine-associated CD4 TCRs, and dominant responses were seen in regions 160-218 and 743-854. After two AZD1222 doses, spike-specific TCR breadth and depth were significantly higher than at day 0 and than in MenACWY recipients. The 56-69-year group was small, and its depth increase did not reach significance, likely because of low power. Participants were mostly white British and included more females than males, and it was suggested by the authors that clonal diversity may have been underestimated. Because no day 14 peak-response samples were available, the repertoires could be characterized only after the peak T cell response. Conclusions about previously exposed vaccinees are limited, since just six or seven AZD1222 recipients were seropositive for SARS-CoV-2 at baseline.

The CDR3 regions of human TCRbeta chains were analyzed by immunosequencing. The study's own analysis went as follows. TCRs in the repertoires were compared against a reference library of SARS-CoV-2-specific TCRs that had been generated with the MIRA antigen-specificity platform. Breadth was defined as the fraction of unique TCRs that were SARS-CoV-2-associated. Depth was defined as the fraction of total T cells that were SARS-CoV-2-associated. Each spike-specific TCR was assigned to its reactive spike region and to a CD4 or CD8 class using the MIRA data. Log10-transformed breadth and depth values were compared by one-way ANOVA with Sidak's multiple comparisons tests. What TCRdb holds here is the immuneACCESS table cut down to in-frame rearrangements. Part of the clones is not present; checked against another copy, under half of the missing clones reflect an unresolved V gene, and the others are unexplained. V and J calls and clone size follow that table, whereas D and trimming were derived from the DNA. The sample table holds about 120,000 clones, of which roughly 87% were seen once. The ten largest clonotypes hold 6.5% to 9.5% of the sample.

The V and J segments used are TRBV9 and TRBJ2-2, with the D gene too uncertain to name. Material: peripheral blood, obtained on day 0 of AZD1222 vaccination. This sequence was found in an adult in good health. The CDR3 sequence is CASSPWANTGELFF. Read as DNA, the sequence is TGTGCCAGCAGCCCCTGGGCCAACACCGGGGAGCTGTTTTTT.